Each of the 8 T cell receptor beta chains below was sequenced from the same sample in a study of CD8 T cells in Susac syndrome. Random hexamers primed reverse transcription of about 0.45 to 1 ug RNA. A single record per CDR3 protein comes from TCRdb applying MiXCR to the immunoSEQ multiplex PCR reads. The sample shows under 200,000 distinct CDR3 sequences, 75% to 95% of them seen only once. Sequences were obtained from CD4+ T cells from PBMCs. These receptors all stem from a human donor with Susac syndrome.

The chain recombines TRBV29-1 with TRBJ2-7; D ambiguous. CDR3 length equals 11 residues. V lost 2 bases to trimming and J lost 7 bases, with 9 bases between them. The germline V gene encodes CDR1 SQVTM and CDR2 ANQGSEA. Here the CDR3 reads CSVEKGAEQYF. The CDR3 coding sequence is TGCAGCGTTGAAAAAGGTGCAGAGCAGTACTTC.

The chain employs TRBV6-2 or TRBV6-3 and TRBJ2-5, with D uncertain. Per germline, CDR1 MNHEY and CDR2 SVGEGT. The CDR3 is 10 amino acids. The V and J ends lost 6 bases and 3 bases respectively, with 2 bases between them. CDR3 DNA: TGTGCCAGCAGAAAAGAGACCCAGTACTTC. It translates to CASRKETQYF.

This chain links TRBV3-1 with TRBJ1-2; D is uncertain. Trimming stripped 0 bases from V and 7 bases from J, with 15 bases between. This CDR3 has 15 residues. From germline, CDR1 is LGHDT and CDR2 YNNKEL (reference sequence). The CDR3 nucleotides are TGTGCCAGCAGCCAAGATCACCTGTCCCTCCTTGGCTACACCTTC. This codes for CASSQDHLSLLGYTF.

The rearrangement uses TRBV5-4 and TRBJ2-3; D call uncertain. CDR3 length equals 13 residues. Germline assignment: CDR1 SGHNT and CDR2 YYREEE (reference sequence). V lost 4 bases, J lost 7 bases, and 13 bases lay in between. In nucleotides, the CDR3 is TGTGCCAGCAGCATGACCGGAGCCCATACGCAGTATTTT. Translation: CASSMTGAHTQYF.

The chain links TRBV7-8 to TRBJ1-1; D perhaps matches TRBD1 (5 bases). CDR1 and CDR2 from the germline V gene are SGHVS and FQNEAQ. V was cut by 1 base and J by 0 bases, with 12 bases left in between. There are 16 residues in the CDR3. The DNA for the CDR3 is TGTGCCAGCAGCTTAGATGGGGGACTCATGAACACTGAAGCTTTCTTT. Protein product: CASSLDGGLMNTEAFF.

The chain joins TRBV6-5 to TRBJ2-1; 8 nucleotides align to TRBD1. The CDR3 loop spans 15 amino acids. Germline V gene sequence: CDR1 MNHEY, CDR2 SVGAGI. V was pared by 6 bases and J by 6 bases, with 10 bases of the junction left unmatched. The CDR3 loop is CASSPGQAILNEQFF. The CDR3 DNA follows: TGTGCCAGCAGCCCGGGACAGGCCATTCTCAATGAGCAGTTCTTC.

The chain uses TRBV20-1 and TRBJ1-5; TRBD1 aligns across 7 bases. Unmatched junction bases numbered 3, after V lost 0 bases and J lost 4 bases. Germline V gives CDR1 DFQATT, CDR2 SNEGSKA (reference sequence). The CDR3 contains 14 residues. The CDR3 DNA reads TGCAGTGCTAGAGAAGGGGGCGGGAATCAGCCCCAGCATTTT. It specifies CSAREGGGNQPQHF.

The chain links TRBV28 to TRBJ1-5; no firm D call. Between the trimmed V and J ends, which lost 1 base and 7 bases, there was a span of 8 bases. The CDR3 has 13 amino acids. Germline CDR1 reads MDHEN; CDR2 reads SYDVKM. The CDR3 DNA is TGTGCCAGCAGTTTATTAGCCAGACAGCCCCAGCATTTT. Residues: CASSLLARQPQHF.